A selection of T cell receptor beta chains follows, all from one sample in a study of shared clonotypes between healthy human individuals. Assay used: immunoSEQ multiplex PCR; TCRdb lists only in-frame clones, some missing. Counted here are about 2.4 million clones, 80% to 95% occurring once; the ten biggest clones make up 0.35% to 0.45%. The specimen was naive CD4+ T cells from PBMCs. These receptors were taken from a young man in good health. Some clones in this sample may be carry-over from other donors' samples. CDR3s include the opening cysteine and the closing phenylalanine or tryptophan. A D gene is named only where the DNA matches it firmly. A clone size is listed for some rows: how often the clone was seen (once, few, many), or a class if it is expanded.

d_gene: NA
j_gene: TRBJ1-1
abundance: NA
v_gene: TRBV19
CDR3nt: TGTGCCAGTAGTACCGACGAGTGGAACACTGAAGCTTTCTTT
CDR3aa: CASSTDEWNTEAFF

d_gene: TRBD2
j_gene: TRBJ2-2
abundance: NA
v_gene: TRBV2
CDR3nt: TGTGCCAGCAGTAGGACTAGCGGGAGTGCGAACACCGGGGAGCTGTTTTTT
CDR3aa: CASSRTSGSANTGELFF

d_gene: TRBD2
j_gene: TRBJ2-7
abundance: NA
v_gene: TRBV27
CDR3nt: TGTGCCAGCAGTCTACTAAGGGGAGGGAACAACCCGGGAGAGCAGTACTTC
CDR3aa: CASSLLRGGNNPGEQYF

d_gene: TRBD1
j_gene: TRBJ2-5
abundance: NA
v_gene: TRBV4-1
CDR3nt: TGCGCCAGCAGCCAAGGGCCGCCTCGGACAGGGGGCGCCCGGGCCCAGTACTTC
CDR3aa: CASSQGPPRTGGARAQYF

d_gene: TRBD2
j_gene: TRBJ2-2
abundance: NA
v_gene: TRBV4-3
CDR3nt: TGCGCCAGCAGCCAAGAAGCGTTCGGGCTAGCGGGAGACACCGGGGAGCTGTTTTTT
CDR3aa: CASSQEAFGLAGDTGELFF

d_gene: NA
j_gene: TRBJ2-5
abundance: NA
v_gene: TRBV5-1
CDR3nt: TGCGCCAGCAGTCCCGACGGTCAAGAGACCCAGTACTTC
CDR3aa: CASSPDGQETQYF

d_gene: TRBD1
j_gene: TRBJ2-7
abundance: once
v_gene: TRBV27
CDR3nt: TGTGCCAGCAGCCTGAAGCCGTGGACAGGGTCTGGCGAGCAGTACTTC
CDR3aa: CASSLKPWTGSGEQYF

d_gene: NA
j_gene: TRBJ1-1
abundance: NA
v_gene: TRBV5-1
CDR3nt: TGCGCCAGCAGCCCACAGGCCCCTAGCCTGAACACTGAAGCTTTCTTT
CDR3aa: CASSPQAPSLNTEAFF

d_gene: NA
j_gene: TRBJ2-5
abundance: NA
v_gene: TRBV23-1
CDR3nt: TGCGCCAGCAGTCAATCTGCGAGGCTAGAAGGGGCTGGGGAGACCCAGTACTTC
CDR3aa: CASSQSARLEGAGETQYF

d_gene: NA
j_gene: TRBJ1-2
abundance: few
v_gene: TRBV6-1
CDR3nt: TGTGCCAGCAGTGCAAGGGTGGAGGGCTACACCTTC
CDR3aa: CASSARVEGYTF

d_gene: TRBD2
j_gene: TRBJ2-2
abundance: once
v_gene: TRBV2
CDR3nt: TGTGCCAGCACCATCAGTAGAGGACTAGCGGGAGGCGGGACCGGGGAGCTGTTTTTT
CDR3aa: CASTISRGLAGGGTGELFF

d_gene: NA
j_gene: TRBJ1-5
abundance: few
v_gene: TRBV5-1
CDR3nt: TGCGCCAGCAGCTTGGAGGGTTTCAATCAGCCCCAGCATTTT
CDR3aa: CASSLEGFNQPQHF

d_gene: NA
j_gene: TRBJ2-1
abundance: once
v_gene: TRBV15
CDR3nt: TGTGCCACCAGCAGAGCGCCACCGAATGAGCAGTTCTTC
CDR3aa: CATSRAPPNEQFF

d_gene: NA
j_gene: TRBJ2-5
abundance: NA
v_gene: TRBV5-1
CDR3nt: TGCGCCAGCAGCCCGATGCGGGCGGGGGAGACCCAGTACTTC
CDR3aa: CASSPMRAGETQYF